What follows are 31 T cell receptor beta chains derived from one specimen sequenced in a study of T cell changes during pregnancy in multiple sclerosis (dated by TCRdb to between 2019 and 2020). Libraries were constructed by the immunoSEQ multiplex PCR assay. The table comes from immuneACCESS by way of TCRdb, which keeps in-frame sequences with V and J called. Part of the clones is missing from these tables; in studies checked, under half for an unresolved V gene and the rest for unknown reasons. The sample table holds around 65,000 clones, of which 92% were seen once. More than 2.5% of the sample is in the top ten clones. The specimen comprised peripheral blood, sampled in the second trimester of pregnancy. The receptors derive from a female donor in good health, enrolled as a control in a pregnancy study.

The rearrangement links TRBV2 to TRBJ2-1; TRBD2 is a possible D gene (7 bases). This CDR3 is 13 amino acids long. The V end was cut by 6 bases, the J end by 9 bases, with 15 bases between. The germline CDR1 and CDR2 sequences are SNHLY and FYNNEI. The DNA of the CDR3 is TGTGCCAGCAGCGGACAGCCGGGGGGTGAGCAGTTCTTC. Its protein product is CASSGQPGGEQFF.

This chain connects TRBV4-3 to TRBJ2-1; 8 bases align to TRBD2. In germline, CDR1 is LGHNA, CDR2 YSLEER. Losses at the gene ends were 0 bases for V and 3 bases for J; bases not matched to a gene: 16. This CDR3 contains 20 residues. The CDR3 sequence: CASSQDRRGAGLAGYNEQFF. DNA of the CDR3: TGCGCCAGCAGCCAAGATAGGAGGGGGGCCGGGCTAGCGGGCTACAATGAGCAGTTCTTC.

CDR3 nucleotides: TGCGCCAGCAGCCAGTATCAGGGGGTGGATGAAAAACTGTTTTTT. Residues: CASSQYQGVDEKLFF. The chain uses TRBV4-3 and TRBJ1-4; 7 nucleotides align to TRBD1. V gave up 3 bases and J gave up 6 bases; unmatched junction bases: 7. This CDR3 spans 15 amino acids. Germline CDR1 and CDR2: LGHNA and YSLEER.

This chain joins TRBV7-2 and TRBJ2-2, with D possibly matching TRBD1 (5 bases). There are 14 residues in the CDR3. V was clipped by 5 bases and J by 5 bases, with 12 bases between them. CDR1 is SGHTA and CDR2 is FQGNSA in the germline V gene. CDR3 sequence reads: CASSRTDRTGELFF. Written as DNA, the CDR3 is TGTGCCAGCAGCCGCACCGACAGAACCGGGGAGCTGTTTTTT. The whole variable domain, remainder taken from reference TRBV7-2 and TRBJ2-2, is GAGVSQSPSNKVTEKGKDVELRCDPISGHTALYWYRQSLGQGLEFLIYFQGNSAPDKSGLPSDRFSAERTGGSVSTLTIQRTQQEDSAVYLCASSRTDRTGELFFGEGSRLTVL.

This rearrangement joins TRBV11-2 to TRBJ1-1; weak D call: TRBD1 (6 bases). CDR3 length: 14 residues. The germline V and J ends were trimmed by 7 bases and 1 base, with 13 bases remaining between them. The germline V gene has CDR1 SGHAT and CDR2 FQNNGV. The CDR3 sequence: CASKSGTPNTEAFF. The CDR3 nucleotides are TGTGCCAGCAAAAGCGGGACACCGAACACTGAAGCTTTCTTT.

This chain uses TRBV7-3 with TRBJ2-3, with 7 bases that match TRBD2. Germline V CDR1 and CDR2: SGHTA, FQGTGA. The CDR3 is 15 amino acids. Losses at the gene ends were 5 bases for V and 0 bases for J; bases not matched to a gene: 5. The CDR3 DNA follows: TGTGCCAGCAGCCCATTTAGCGGGAGCACAGATACGCAGTATTTT. This gives the protein CASSPFSGSTDTQYF.

This rearrangement joins TRBV5-1 to TRBJ1-2, with D possibly being TRBD1 (5 bases). This CDR3 has 14 residues. V was shortened by 5 bases and J by 4 bases, with 15 bases between the two germline ends. Germline loops: CDR1 SGHRS, CDR2 YFSETQ. DNA of the CDR3: TGCGCCAGCAGTTTGACAGCCCCCTCCTATGGCTACACCTTC. This translates into CASSLTAPSYGYTF.

The chain couples TRBV19 to TRBJ1-1; perhaps TRBD1 as D (5 bases). V lost 2 bases, J lost 0 bases, and 19 bases lay in between. This CDR3 has 18 residues. Germline loops: CDR1 LNHDA, CDR2 SQIVND (reference sequence). As DNA, the CDR3 is TGTGCCAGTAGTATATTACCAGGGTCAAAAGGAATGAACACTGAAGCTTTCTTT. Its protein product is CASSILPGSKGMNTEAFF.

The chain carries TRBV5-1 and TRBJ2-6; tentatively, D is TRBD1 (5 bases). V was clipped by 0 bases and J by 4 bases, with 14 bases between them. The CDR3 length is 17 residues. CDR1 is SGHRS, CDR2 YFSETQ, per germline. CDR3 sequence (DNA): TGCGCCAGCAGCTTGGGACAGAGTCTACTCGGGGCCAACGTCCTGACTTTC. It specifies CASSLGQSLLGANVLTF. Supplemented by reference TRBV5-1 and TRBJ2-6, the full variable domain reads KAGVTQTPRYLIKTRGQQVTLSCSPISGHRSVSWYQQTPGQGLQFLFEYFSETQRNKGNFPGRFSGRQFSNSRSEMNVSTLELGDSALYLCASSLGQSLLGANVLTFGAGSRLTVL.

The J gene is TRBJ2-5, the V gene TRBV27; TRBD2 agrees at 8 bases. This CDR3 comprises 15 residues. Germline CDR1 MNHEY, CDR2 SMNVEV (reference sequence). The V and J ends lost 5 bases and 4 bases, in that order; junction bases with no gene match: 9. In nucleotides, the CDR3 is TGTGCCAGCAGTCGGGTGATGGCGGGAGGAGAGACCCAGTACTTC. Residues: CASSRVMAGGETQYF.

The chain uses TRBV5-5 and TRBJ2-1, with 8 bases that match TRBD1. Germline CDR1 SGHKS, CDR2 YYEKEE (reference sequence). The length of the CDR3 is 17 residues. V shed 0 bases, J shed 11 bases, and the junction held 16 bases outside the gene matches. The CDR3 sequence: CASSLAQGAVGTHQQFF. The CDR3 DNA reads as TGTGCCAGCAGCTTGGCTCAGGGGGCCGTCGGGACACACCAGCAGTTCTTC.

This rearrangement joins TRBV5-4 to TRBJ1-2; the match to TRBD1 covers 7 bases. CDR1 and CDR2 from the germline V gene are SGHNT and YYREEE (reference sequence). J was trimmed by 6 bases and V by 4 bases; bases with no gene match: 6. CDR3 length equals 13 residues. The CDR3 is CASSLTGRDGYTF. Here the CDR3 DNA reads TGTGCCAGCAGCCTGACAGGGCGCGATGGCTACACCTTC.

The chain has TRBV5-8 and TRBJ1-4; 8 nucleotides align to TRBD1. Germline CDR1 and CDR2: SGHTS and YDEGEE. Trimming cost V 2 bases and J 8 bases; bases outside gene matches: 5. This CDR3 is 14 amino acids long. The CDR3 DNA reads as TGTGCCAGCAGCTTTCCCGGGACAGGCGAAAAACTGTTTTTT. Protein: CASSFPGTGEKLFF.

V and J are TRBV5-1 and TRBJ2-1; D is perhaps TRBD1 (6 bases). This CDR3 is 15 amino acids long. Trimming cost V 4 bases and J 7 bases, with 18 bases left between them. Germline CDR1 and CDR2: SGHRS and YFSETQ. The DNA of the CDR3 is TGCGCCAGCAGCGAAGAAGGGGGTTCGGGGAATGAGCAGTTCTTC. Residues: CASSEEGGSGNEQFF.

This clone was observed a few times. This chain joins TRBV14 and TRBJ1-1; 7 positions match TRBD1. This CDR3 spans 15 amino acids. Germline trimming cut 4 bases from V and 4 bases from J; bases unmatched to any gene: 9. Germline V gene sequence: CDR1 SGHDN, CDR2 FVKESK. The CDR3 is CASSPTTGPGTEAFF. For the CDR3, the DNA is TGTGCCAGCAGCCCGACGACAGGGCCTGGCACTGAAGCTTTCTTT.

The J gene is TRBJ2-7, the V gene TRBV28; tentatively, D is TRBD1 (6 bases). Trimming left V 5 bases short and J 3 bases short, with 14 bases between. CDR3 length: 14 residues. The V gene's germline CDR1 is MDHEN and CDR2 SYDVKM. The CDR3 nucleotides read TGTGCCAGCAGTCCTCCGGACAGCTTCTACGAGCAGTACTTC. It translates to CASSPPDSFYEQYF.

The chain has TRBV6-5 and TRBJ2-1, with D possibly TRBD1 on 7 matching bases. The CDR3 length is 12 residues. Looked up from germline, CDR1 is MNHEY and CDR2 is SVGAGI. The V end was cut by 4 bases, the J end by 8 bases, with 9 bases between. CDR3 in amino acids: CASSFRGDEQFF. The CDR3 DNA reads as TGTGCCAGCAGTTTCAGGGGGGATGAGCAGTTCTTC.

V is TRBV2 and J is TRBJ1-4; 7 bases line up with TRBD1. Germline loops: CDR1 SNHLY, CDR2 FYNNEI. The CDR3 spans 15 residues. With V trimmed by 1 base and J by 7 bases, 6 bases remained unmatched. As DNA, the CDR3 is TGTGCCAGCAGTGAAGTGCAGGGGGGAGGTGAAAAACTGTTTTTT. Translated: CASSEVQGGGEKLFF.

This sequence joins TRBV4-1 and TRBJ2-1; 7 bases line up with TRBD2. V gave up 2 bases and J gave up 6 bases; unmatched junction bases: 10. The CDR3 loop spans 16 amino acids. The germline CDR1 and CDR2 sequences are MGHRA and YSYEKL. Written as DNA, the CDR3 is TGCGCCAGCAGCCAACCCACTGGACTAGAGGTCAATGAGCAGTTCTTC. Translated, it gives CASSQPTGLEVNEQFF.

For the CDR3, the DNA is TGTGCCAGCAGACCCTCAGTAGCCCGCACAGATACGCAGTATTTT. Translating it yields CASRPSVARTDTQYF. The chain uses TRBV11-1 and TRBJ2-3; D gene ambiguous. The germline CDR1 and CDR2 sequences are SGHAT and FQDESV (reference sequence). The CDR3 loop spans 15 amino acids. V lost 6 bases, J lost 1 base, and 14 bases lay in between.

The V gene is TRBV7-8, the J gene TRBJ2-2; a possible D gene is TRBD2 (6 bases). CDR1 is SGHVS and CDR2 is FQNEAQ in the germline V gene. The V end was cut by 5 bases, the J end by 1 base, with 14 bases between. The CDR3 runs 16 residues. As DNA, the CDR3 is TGTGCCAGCAGCCTACCAGCGGGTGTGAACACCGGGGAGCTGTTTTTT. It yields the protein CASSLPAGVNTGELFF.

The CDR3 is CASSQDPRDRGPYGYTF. The CDR3 DNA follows: TGCGCCAGCAGCCAAGATCCCCGGGACAGGGGCCCCTATGGCTACACCTTC. The chain employs TRBV4-1 and TRBJ1-2; 10 bases fit TRBD1. CDR3 length: 17 residues. Germline V lookup: CDR1 MGHRA, CDR2 YSYEKL. With 0 bases clipped from V and 4 bases from J, the junction kept 8 bases outside the gene matches.

The chain joins TRBV7-9 to TRBJ2-3; D gene ambiguous. CDR3 length: 10 amino acids. Trimming left V 5 bases short and J 11 bases short, with 8 bases between. Germline V gene sequence: CDR1 SEHNR, CDR2 FQNEAQ (reference sequence). The chain's CDR3 is CASSRGGQYF. Here the CDR3 DNA reads TGTGCCAGCAGCCGAGGCGGGCAGTATTTT. The entire variable domain, with the rest obtained from reference TRBV7-9 and TRBJ2-3, is as follows: DTGVSQNPRHKITKRGQNVTFRCDPISEHNRLYWYRQTLGQGPEFLTYFQNEAQLEKSRLLSDRFSAERPKGSFSTLEIQRTEQGDSAMYLCASSRGGQYFGPGTRLTVL.

The chain employs TRBV11-3 and TRBJ2-7, with D maybe TRBD2 (5 bases). Germline V lookup: CDR1 SGHNT, CDR2 YENEEA. V dropped 1 base and J dropped 2 bases, with 15 bases sitting between them. The CDR3 has 16 residues. The CDR3 reads CASSLGSGNSAYEQYF. The CDR3 DNA reads as TGTGCCAGCAGCTTAGGAAGCGGCAATTCCGCCTACGAGCAGTACTTC.

The rearrangement joins TRBV2 to TRBJ2-1; D possibly corresponds to TRBD2 (6 bases). Germline V CDR1 and CDR2: SNHLY, FYNNEI. V was shortened by 6 bases and J by 0 bases, with 12 bases between the two germline ends. The CDR3 spans 15 residues. CDR3 nucleotides: TGTGCCAGCAGATTCGGCGGGGACTCCTACAATGAGCAGTTCTTC. Its translation: CASRFGGDSYNEQFF.

This chain's CDR3 is CASKWQGAELGSPLHF. CDR3 DNA sequence: TGTGCCAGCAAGTGGCAGGGGGCGGAACTGGGCTCACCCCTCCACTTT. The chain joins TRBV2 to TRBJ1-6; TRBD1 aligns across 8 bases. J gave up 10 bases and V 7 bases, and 15 bases lay outside the gene matches. The germline gives CDR1 SNHLY, CDR2 FYNNEI. The CDR3 extends over 16 amino acids.

This rearrangement joins TRBV7-2 to TRBJ2-2, with 8 bases aligning to TRBD2. The CDR3 runs 14 residues. V shed 5 bases and J 3 bases; nucleotides not matched to a gene: 2. CDR1 and CDR2 from the germline V gene are SGHTA and FQGNSA. The CDR3 nucleotides read TGTGCCAGCAGCCATAGCGGGGACACCGGGGAGCTGTTTTTT. Translating gives CASSHSGDTGELFF. The full variable domain, in which reference TRBV7-2 and TRBJ2-2 provide the parts outside the CDR3, is GAGVSQSPSNKVTEKGKDVELRCDPISGHTALYWYRQSLGQGLEFLIYFQGNSAPDKSGLPSDRFSAERTGGSVSTLTIQRTQQEDSAVYLCASSHSGDTGELFFGEGSRLTVL.

The chain is built from TRBV27 and TRBJ2-1; TRBD1 aligns across 10 bases. Germline CDR1 is MNHEY and CDR2 is SMNVEV (reference sequence). V lost 5 bases and J lost 11; bases outside the gene matches: 12. The CDR3 contains 15 residues. The CDR3: CASSPRTGGVLQQFF. CDR3 nucleotides: TGTGCCAGCAGTCCTCGGACAGGGGGAGTCCTCCAGCAGTTCTTC.

This chain joins TRBV2 and TRBJ2-5, with TRBD2 matching over 11 bases. V trimming: 6 bases; J trimming: 5 bases; junction bases outside the gene matches: 11. CDR3 size: 16 residues. Per germline, CDR1 SNHLY and CDR2 FYNNEI. The CDR3 bases are TGTGCCAGCAGAAACCCGACTAGCGGGATAATGGAGACCCAGTACTTC. Residues: CASRNPTSGIMETQYF.

The V and J genes are TRBV7-2 and TRBJ2-2, with D maybe TRBD2 (5 bases). This CDR3 is built from 14 residues. Germline V CDR1 and CDR2: SGHTA, FQGNSA. Trimming cost V 5 bases and J 0 bases, with 7 bases left between them. DNA of the CDR3: TGTGCCAGCAGCGTACTAGCGAACACCGGGGAGCTGTTTTTT. This codes for CASSVLANTGELFF.

The rearrangement links TRBV11-2 to TRBJ2-7; D ambiguous. The CDR3 length is 13 residues. V was trimmed by 5 bases and J by 2 bases, leaving 10 bases between them. Germline V lookup: CDR1 SGHAT, CDR2 FQNNGV. CDR3: CASSPDRAYEQYF. In nucleotides, the CDR3 is TGTGCCAGCAGCCCAGACCGGGCCTACGAGCAGTACTTC.